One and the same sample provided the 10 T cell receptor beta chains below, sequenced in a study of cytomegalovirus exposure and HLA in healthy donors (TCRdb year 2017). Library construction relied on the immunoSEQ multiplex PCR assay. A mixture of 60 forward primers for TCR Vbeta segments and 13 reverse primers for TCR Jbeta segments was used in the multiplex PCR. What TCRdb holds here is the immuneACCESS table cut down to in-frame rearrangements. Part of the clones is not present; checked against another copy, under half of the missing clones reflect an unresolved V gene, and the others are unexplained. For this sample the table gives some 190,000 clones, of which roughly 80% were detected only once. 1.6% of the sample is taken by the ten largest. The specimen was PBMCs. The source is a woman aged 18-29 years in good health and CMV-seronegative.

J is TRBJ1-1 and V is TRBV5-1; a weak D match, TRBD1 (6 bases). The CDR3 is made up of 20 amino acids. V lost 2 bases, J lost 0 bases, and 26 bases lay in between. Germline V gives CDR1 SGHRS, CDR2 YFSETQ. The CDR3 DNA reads TGCGCCAGCAGCTTCCGGCCAGGGGAGCTTGTTGAGGGTATGAACACTGAAGCTTTCTTT. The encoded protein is CASSFRPGELVEGMNTEAFF.

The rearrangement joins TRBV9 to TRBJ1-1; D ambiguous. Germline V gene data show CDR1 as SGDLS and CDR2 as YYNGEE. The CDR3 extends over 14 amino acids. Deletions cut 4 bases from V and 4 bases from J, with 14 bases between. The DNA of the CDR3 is TGTGCCAGCAGCCCCGCCCCGCGGAGCACTGAAGCTTTCTTT. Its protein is CASSPAPRSTEAFF.

The CDR3 coding sequence is TGTGCCAGCAGTGAGGGGCAGGGTGGTGGCAATGAGCAGTTCTTC. Translated, it gives CASSEGQGGGNEQFF. The V gene is TRBV2, the J gene TRBJ2-1; a possible D gene is TRBD1 (5 bases). The germline gives CDR1 SNHLY, CDR2 FYNNEI. The germline V and J ends were trimmed by 3 bases and 6 bases, with 15 bases remaining between them. The CDR3 covers 15 residues.

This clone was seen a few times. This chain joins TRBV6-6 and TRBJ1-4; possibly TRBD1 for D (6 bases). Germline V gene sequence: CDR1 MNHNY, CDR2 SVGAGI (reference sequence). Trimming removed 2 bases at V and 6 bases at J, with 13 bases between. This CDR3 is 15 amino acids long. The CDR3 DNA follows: TGTGCCAGCAGTTACCGGGGGGCTGGGGATGAAAAACTGTTTTTT. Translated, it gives CASSYRGAGDEKLFF.

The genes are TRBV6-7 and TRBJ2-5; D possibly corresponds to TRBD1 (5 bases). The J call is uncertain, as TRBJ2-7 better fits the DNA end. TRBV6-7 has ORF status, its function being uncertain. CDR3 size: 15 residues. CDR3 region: CASSRRGHVTYEQYF. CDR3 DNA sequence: TGTGCCAGCAGTCGAAGAGGACACGTCACCTACGAGCAGTACTTC.

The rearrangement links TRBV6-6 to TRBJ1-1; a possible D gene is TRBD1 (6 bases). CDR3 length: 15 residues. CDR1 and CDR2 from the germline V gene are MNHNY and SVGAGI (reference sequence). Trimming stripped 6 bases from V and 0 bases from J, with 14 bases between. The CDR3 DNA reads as TGTGCCAGCAGCCCCTCGGACAGCTTGAACACTGAAGCTTTCTTT. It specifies CASSPSDSLNTEAFF.

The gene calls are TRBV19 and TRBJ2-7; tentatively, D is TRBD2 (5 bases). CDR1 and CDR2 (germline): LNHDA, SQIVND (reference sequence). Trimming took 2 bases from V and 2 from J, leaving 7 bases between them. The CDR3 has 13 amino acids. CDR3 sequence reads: CASSISGTYEQYF. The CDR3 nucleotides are TGTGCCAGTAGTATAAGCGGAACCTACGAGCAGTACTTC.

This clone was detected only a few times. The CDR3 nucleotides read TGCGCCAGCAGCCAAAATATAGCGGGACTCAATTACAATGAGCAGTTCTTC. Residues: CASSQNIAGLNYNEQFF. The V gene is TRBV4-3, the J gene TRBJ2-1, with 8 bases identical to TRBD2. This CDR3 has 17 residues. From germline, CDR1 is LGHNA and CDR2 YSLEER. With 2 bases clipped from V and 4 bases from J, the junction kept 10 bases outside the gene matches.

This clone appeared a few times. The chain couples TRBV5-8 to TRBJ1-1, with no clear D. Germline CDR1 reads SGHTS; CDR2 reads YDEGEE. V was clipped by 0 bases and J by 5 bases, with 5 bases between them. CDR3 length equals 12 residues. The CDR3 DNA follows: TGTGCCAGCAGCTTGGTAGCGACTGAAGCTTTCTTT. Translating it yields CASSLVATEAFF.

CDR3 protein: CASSDQTESKNTGELFF. DNA of the CDR3: TGTGCCAGCAGTGACCAAACAGAATCCAAGAACACCGGGGAGCTGTTTTTT. V gene TRBV6-4 combines with J gene TRBJ2-2; no clear D. The germline V gene encodes CDR1 MRHNA and CDR2 SNTAGT. Between the trimmed V and J ends, which lost 2 bases and 1 base, there was a span of 14 bases. This CDR3 has 17 residues.